A selection of T cell receptor beta chains follows, all from one sample in a study of blood T cell repertoires in COVID-19. Generated by immunoSEQ multiplex PCR, the TCRdb table keeps only in-frame clones and is missing some. The sample includes approximately 300,000 clones, 75% to 90% of them seen just once. Sequences were obtained from peripheral blood. The source is a woman aged 45-59 years who had recovered from COVID-19. Both conserved end residues are part of each CDR3. Each record gives: CDR3 DNA, CDR3 protein, clone size, D gene, J gene, V gene. D genes are given only for firm matches. Where a row states a size, it is once, few, many or the class of an expanded clone; other rows omit it.

TGTGCCAGCAGCCAAGGCGGACAGAGTACTTGGCGAAACACCATATATTTT,CASSQGGQSTWRNTIYF,-,-,TRBJ1-3,TRBV4-2
TGTGCCAGCAGCTTTAGCCGGGACAGCACATATGGCTACACCTTC,CASSFSRDSTYGYTF,-,TRBD1,TRBJ1-2,TRBV11-2
TGTGCCTGGAGTCGACAGGCTCTGGGAAACACCATATATTTT,CAWSRQALGNTIYF,-,-,TRBJ1-3,TRBV30
TGTGCCAGTACCCCCCGGGACAGGGGCCCCTATGGCTACACCTTC,CASTPRDRGPYGYTF,-,TRBD1,TRBJ1-2,TRBV19
TGTGCCAGCAGCTCCATACCAGCAGATACGCAGTATTTT,CASSSIPADTQYF,once,-,TRBJ2-3,TRBV7-3
TGTGCCAGCAGCTTAGGGAGGGGAATCTATTCACCCCTCCACTTT,CASSLGRGIYSPLHF,-,-,TRBJ1-6,TRBV11-2
TGTGCCAGCAGTTCCCTCCCCCCGGGACAGCGGGTCAAAAACATTCAGTACTTC,CASSSLPPGQRVKNIQYF,once,-,TRBJ2-4,TRBV7-2
TGTGCCAGCGGCCAGGGGGTGAGCTCCTACGAGCAGTACTTC,CASGQGVSSYEQYF,-,TRBD1,TRBJ2-7,TRBV9
TGTGCCAGCGGAAAAGGGGGCAATTCCTACAATGAGCAGTTCTTC,CASGKGGNSYNEQFF,-,TRBD1,TRBJ2-1,TRBV6-5
TGTGCCAGTAGTACCACCGGACAGGGGGCTCAGCCCCAGCATTTT,CASSTTGQGAQPQHF,-,TRBD1,TRBJ1-5,TRBV19
TGTGCCATGGGGACGGGGAACAGGGGTAATCAGCCCCAGCATTTT,CAMGTGNRGNQPQHF,-,TRBD1,TRBJ1-5,TRBV28
TGTGCCAGCAGCTTAGGGGTAGGCGGGGGGATCAATGAGCAGTTCTTC,CASSLGVGGGINEQFF,-,TRBD2,TRBJ2-1,TRBV7-9
TGTGCCAGCAGGGCAGGGGGCGGTGGCACTGAAGCTTTCTTT,CASRAGGGGTEAFF,-,TRBD1,TRBJ1-1,TRBV6-1
TGTGCCTGGAGCTTGGGGGGGCCCAATCAGCCCCAGCATTTT,CAWSLGGPNQPQHF,-,-,TRBJ1-5,TRBV30
TGTGCCAGCAGTTTTCGGGGGGCTGGATATGGCTACACCTTC,CASSFRGAGYGYTF,-,-,TRBJ1-2,TRBV27
TGTGCCAGCAGTTTATTCGGTACAACTAATGAAAAACTGTTTTTT,CASSLFGTTNEKLFF,-,-,TRBJ1-4,TRBV27
TGCGCCAGCAGCCAAGATTTATCCAGAGGTTTCTATGGCTACACCTTC,CASSQDLSRGFYGYTF,-,-,TRBJ1-2,TRBV4-3
TGTGCCAGCAGCCTCGTCGGTGCGGGAGGAAACACCATATATTTT,CASSLVGAGGNTIYF,-,-,TRBJ1-3,TRBV9
TGTGCCAGCAGCCGACAGTCTTCCGCTGAAGCTTTCTTT,CASSRQSSAEAFF,-,-,TRBJ1-1,TRBV9
TGTGCCAGCAGCTCGGGCTCGACAGGGAACACTGAAGCTTTCTTT,CASSSGSTGNTEAFF,-,-,TRBJ1-1,TRBV5-4
TGCGCCAGCAGCCGCAGGACACGATCCTCAGGTCACACTGAAGCTTTCTTT,CASSRRTRSSGHTEAFF,once,-,TRBJ1-1,TRBV5-1
TGTGCCAGCAGGGATTCGGAGTCCTATGGCTACACCTTC,CASRDSESYGYTF,-,-,TRBJ1-2,TRBV9
TGTGCCAGCAGCCCACCGTGGCGCGGGAGGGTGTACAATGAGCAGTTCTTC,CASSPPWRGRVYNEQFF,-,TRBD2,TRBJ2-1,TRBV3-1/TRBV3-2
TGTGCCAGCAGTCAACAGGGAGTTCAGCCCCAGCATTTT,CASSQQGVQPQHF,-,-,TRBJ1-5,TRBV6-6
TGTGCCAGCAGCTTAAAGGGGTCCCGTATTTCACCCCTCCACTTT,CASSLKGSRISPLHF,once,-,TRBJ1-6,TRBV7-2
TGTGCTAGCAGCTTAGGCCAGCAAGAGACCCAGTACTTC,CASSLGQQETQYF,-,-,TRBJ2-5,TRBV7-7
TGTGCCAGTAGTCCCAGCGGGAGCACAGATACGCAGTATTTT,CASSPSGSTDTQYF,-,-,TRBJ2-3,TRBV19
TGTGCCAGTATTCTTACAGGGGGAGTCGGTGAAAAACTGTTTTTT,CASILTGGVGEKLFF,-,TRBD1,TRBJ1-4,TRBV19
TGCGCCAGCAGCACTGACAGGCGTTTGGCTTTCTTT,CASSTDRRLAFF,few,-,TRBJ1-1,TRBV5-1
TGTGCCAGCAGCCAAGATCGGACTGTCTCCTATAATTCACCCCTCCACTTT,CASSQDRTVSYNSPLHF,-,-,TRBJ1-6,TRBV4-2
TGTGCCAGCAGCCAGGATACGACCCGGGGTCGAGGGATAGCGGGAGGGCAAGAGACCCAGTACTTC,CASSQDTTRGRGIAGGQETQYF,few,TRBD2,TRBJ2-5,TRBV4-2
TGTGCCAGCAGCTTAGTTTTGGGACAAGAAGCTTTCTTT,CASSLVLGQEAFF,-,-,TRBJ1-1,TRBV7-6
TGTGCCAGCAGTTTAGGGCAGGGGGCGATCTACACTGAAGCTTTCTTT,CASSLGQGAIYTEAFF,-,TRBD1,TRBJ1-1,TRBV28
TGTGCCAGCAGTTCCGGGACTAGCGCCAAAGAGACCCAGTACTTC,CASSSGTSAKETQYF,-,TRBD2,TRBJ2-5,TRBV5-5
TGTGCCAGCAGCGGACAGGGTCGAGGTGAAAAACTGTTTTTT,CASSGQGRGEKLFF,-,TRBD1,TRBJ1-4,TRBV9
TGTGCCAGCAGTTTATTTGGGGGCTGGGAGACCCAGTACTTC,CASSLFGGWETQYF,-,-,TRBJ2-5,TRBV28
TGTGCCAGTAGTCCCGGACAGTTGAACACTGAAGCTTTCTTT,CASSPGQLNTEAFF,-,-,TRBJ1-1,TRBV19
TGTGCCAGCAGCCAAGGCCCGGGGGGCTACTATGGCTACACCTTC,CASSQGPGGYYGYTF,-,-,TRBJ1-2,TRBV3-1/TRBV3-2
TGTGCCAGCAGCCTCTTGCCCACCGGGACACAATACCAAGAGACCCAGTACTTC,CASSLLPTGTQYQETQYF,few,-,TRBJ2-5,TRBV11-2
TGTGCCAGCAGCTTAGGTTTTTTCGGAACGGGGACTACCTACAATGAGCAGTTCTTC,CASSLGFFGTGTTYNEQFF,-,TRBD2,TRBJ2-1,TRBV11-3
TGTGCCAGTAGTATAACGCTAGCGGCTAATGAGCAGTTCTTC,CASSITLAANEQFF,few,TRBD2,TRBJ2-1,TRBV19
TGTGCCAGCAGTTATCCCGCGGGGGCAGTAAGGACTGAAGCTTTCTTT,CASSYPAGAVRTEAFF,-,-,TRBJ1-1,TRBV7-2
TGTGCCATCAGTGAGCCGACTAGCGGGGGCACAAGCTCCTACGAGCAGTACTTC,CAISEPTSGGTSSYEQYF,-,TRBD2,TRBJ2-7,TRBV10-3
TGTGCCAGCAGGGAAGGTGGGACAGACTATGGCTACACCTTC,CASREGGTDYGYTF,once,TRBD1,TRBJ1-2,TRBV6-1
TGTGCCAGCTCACAGGGACAGGGCGATGGCTACACCTTC,CASSQGQGDGYTF,once,TRBD1,TRBJ1-2,TRBV18
TGTGCCAGCAGCCGGCCTAATGAGGCTGGCTACACCTTC,CASSRPNEAGYTF,-,-,TRBJ1-2,TRBV7-2
TGCGCCAGCAGCTCTAGCGGACCTACCTACAATGAGCAGTTCTTC,CASSSSGPTYNEQFF,-,TRBD2,TRBJ2-1,TRBV5-1
TGTGCCAGCAGCCCCCGGAGGGCGGGAGGACTTCAGACCCAGTACTTC,CASSPRRAGGLQTQYF,-,TRBD2,TRBJ2-5,TRBV9
TGCAGCGTGCGTAGCGGGAGGGAGCAGTATTTT,CSVRSGREQYF,-,TRBD2,TRBJ2-3,TRBV29-1
TGTGCCGTTCAGGCTAGCGGCTACAATGAGCAGTTCTTC,CAVQASGYNEQFF,-,TRBD2,TRBJ2-1,TRBV6-5